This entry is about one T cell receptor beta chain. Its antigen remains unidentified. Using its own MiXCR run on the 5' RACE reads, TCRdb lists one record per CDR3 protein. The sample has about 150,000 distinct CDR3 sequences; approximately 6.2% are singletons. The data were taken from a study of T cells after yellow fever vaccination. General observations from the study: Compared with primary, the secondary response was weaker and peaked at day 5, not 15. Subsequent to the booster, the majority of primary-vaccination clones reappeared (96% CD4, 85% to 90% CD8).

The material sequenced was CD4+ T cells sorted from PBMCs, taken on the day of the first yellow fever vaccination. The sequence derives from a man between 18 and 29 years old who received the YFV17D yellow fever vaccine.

CDR3 region: CASSQEPAGTEAFF. In nucleotides, the CDR3 is TGTGCCAGCAGCCAAGAACCGGCGGGTACTGAAGCTTTCTTT. The V and J genes are TRBV4-2 and TRBJ1-1; D is undetermined. With 0 bases removed from V and 5 bases from J, the gap between germline ends came to 10 bases. Germline V gene data show CDR1 as LGHNA and CDR2 as YNFKEQ. CDR3 length equals 14 residues.